These 19 T cell receptor beta chains share one sample of origin, sequenced in a study of post-analysis software for immune sequencing data. Study results and limitations: A few TRBV segments (TRBV5-6, TRBV5-1 and TRBV20-1 among them) occurred more frequently in patients than in controls.

Tagging with unique molecular identifiers was a feature of the TCR beta cDNA libraries. Using its own MiXCR run on the PCR reads, TCRdb lists one record per CDR3 protein. The table has a few hundred thousand distinct CDR3 sequences, about a third seen once; the top ten hold around 5.9%. These receptors have no identified antigens. The sequenced sample was blood. Receptor source: a girl aged 2-17 years with multiple sclerosis.

This clonotype occurred a few times. The rearrangement joins TRBV28 to TRBJ2-3, with TRBD2 matching 9 bases. Losses at the gene ends were 2 bases for V and 0 bases for J; bases not matched to a gene: 15. The germline CDR1 and CDR2 sequences are MDHEN and SYDVKM. The CDR3 consists of 20 residues. CDR3 amino acids: CASSLELAGFLDPSTDTQYF. CDR3 in DNA: TGTGCCAGCAGTTTAGAGCTAGCGGGGTTCCTAGATCCTAGCACAGATACGCAGTATTTT.

This sequence joins TRBV6-5 and TRBJ1-1; D is undetermined. Trimming removed 4 bases at V and 4 bases at J, with 10 bases between. The CDR3 sequence is 13 residues long. Germline assignment: CDR1 MNHEY and CDR2 SVGAGI. CDR3 in amino acids: CASSSLVFTEAFF. In DNA, the CDR3 is TGTGCCAGCAGTTCCCTGGTTTTCACTGAAGCTTTCTTT.

This clonotype was recorded at least ten times. The J gene is TRBJ2-1, the V gene TRBV6-5; D not certain. CDR1 and CDR2 from the germline V gene are MNHEY and SVGAGI. The CDR3 is 13 residues long. V gave up 11 bases and J gave up 4 bases, with 15 bases separating them. CDR3 DNA: TGTGCCGTAAGCAAGGCCCCTTACAATGAGCAGTTCTTC. Amino acids: CAVSKAPYNEQFF.

The J gene is TRBJ2-7, the V gene TRBV3-1; the match to TRBD1 covers 7 bases. V gave up 9 bases and J gave up 7 bases; unmatched junction bases: 6. In germline, CDR1 is LGHDT, CDR2 YNNKEL (reference sequence). The CDR3 has 11 amino acids. The CDR3 spells CASHRGTEQYF. CDR3 DNA sequence: TGTGCCAGTCACAGGGGTACTGAGCAGTACTTC.

This clonotype was seen more than once but under ten times. This rearrangement joins TRBV7-8 to TRBJ2-1; possible D gene TRBD2, 6 bases. The CDR3 sequence is 17 residues long. The germline V and J ends were trimmed by 3 bases and 1 base, with 16 bases remaining between them. Germline V lookup: CDR1 SGHVS, CDR2 FQNEAQ. The CDR3 reads CASSFGLARISYNEQFF. In DNA, the CDR3 is TGTGCCAGCAGCTTTGGGCTAGCGAGGATATCCTACAATGAGCAGTTCTTC.

This clonotype showed up just a few times. The genes are TRBV2 and TRBJ2-1, with 11 nucleotides matching TRBD2. This CDR3 region has 14 residues. The trim removed 6 bases at V and 8 bases at J, leaving 6 bases unmatched. Per the germline V gene, CDR1 is SNHLY and CDR2 is FYNNEI. The CDR3, as DNA: TGTGCCAGCAGGATAGCGGGGGGGATATATGAGCAGTTCTTC. It translates to CASRIAGGIYEQFF.

The chain links TRBV29-1 to TRBJ2-7, with 12 bases identical to TRBD2. Near its end, the DNA agrees better with TRBJ2-5, so the J call may be wrong. The germline CDR1 and CDR2 sequences are SQVTM and ANQGSEA. This CDR3 region has 14 residues. Here the CDR3 DNA reads TGCAGCGTCTCCGGACTAGCGGGACAAGAGACCCAGTACTTC. It encodes CSVSGLAGQETQYF.

This clonotype appeared a few times. This sequence joins TRBV20-1 and TRBJ2-7, with D hard to call. Germline CDR1 is DFQATT and CDR2 is SNEGSKA (reference sequence). This CDR3 region has 11 residues. Trimming took off 6 bases at V and 4 bases at J, with 10 bases between the two ends. DNA of the CDR3: TGCAGTGCCACGAAGTTGTACGAGCAGTACTTC. Translated, it gives CSATKLYEQYF.

The chain carries TRBV19 and TRBJ2-1; TRBD1 matches 8 bases. The V and J ends lost 3 bases and 13 bases, in that order; junction bases with no gene match: 17. The CDR3 totals 16 residues. Looked up from germline, CDR1 is LNHDA and CDR2 is SQIVND (reference sequence). The CDR3 sequence: CASSMYAGQGAETQFF. CDR3 in DNA: TGTGCCAGTAGTATGTATGCCGGACAGGGAGCAGAGACCCAGTTCTTC.

This chain uses TRBV7-9 with TRBJ2-5; 9 bases fit TRBD2. The CDR3 consists of 15 residues. Germline V lookup: CDR1 SEHNR, CDR2 FQNEAQ (reference sequence). V lost 7 bases to trimming and J lost 1 base; unmatched junction nucleotides: 7. The CDR3 bases are TGTGCCAGCACCTTTCTAGCGGGGCCCCAAGAGACCCAGTACTTC. It codes for CASTFLAGPQETQYF.

The gene calls are TRBV28 and TRBJ1-1; D call uncertain. CDR1 MDHEN and CDR2 SYDVKM come from the germline V gene. The CDR3 covers 13 residues. Trimming cost V 7 bases and J 3 bases, with 12 bases left between them. CDR3 nucleotide sequence: TGTGCCAGCACCGTCCCCAGCGACACTGAAGCTTTCTTT. Encoded protein: CASTVPSDTEAFF. Together with reference TRBV28 and TRBJ1-1, the CDR3 gives the full variable domain: DVKVTQSSRYLVKRTGEKVFLECVQDMDHENMFWYRQDPGLGLRLIYFSYDVKMKEKGDIPEGYSVSREKKERFSLILESASTNQTSMYLCASTVPSDTEAFFGQGTRLTVV.

Ten or more counts support this clonotype. The rearrangement uses TRBV7-9 and TRBJ2-5, with D unresolved. V was pared by 4 bases and J by 5 bases, with 5 bases between. The CDR3 loop spans 11 amino acids. Germline lookup yields CDR1 SEHNR and CDR2 FQNEAQ (reference sequence). The CDR3 reads CASSSAETQYF. The CDR3 coding sequence is TGTGCCAGCAGCTCAGCGGAGACCCAGTACTTC.

This clonotype was detected only a few times. V is TRBV9 and J is TRBJ1-5; 10 positions agree with TRBD1. Trimming cost V 3 bases and J 5 bases; bases outside gene matches: 5. Germline V CDR1 and CDR2: SGDLS, YYNGEE. The CDR3 extends over 15 amino acids. Here the CDR3 DNA reads TGTGCCAGCAGCGGCGGGGACAGGGGAGATCAGCCCCAGCATTTT. It yields the protein CASSGGDRGDQPQHF.

The chain combines TRBV7-9 with TRBJ2-7; no reliable D call. The CDR3 length is 14 residues. Germline CDR1 and CDR2: SEHNR and FQNEAQ (reference sequence). Trimming removed 5 bases from V and 0 bases from J, with 11 bases in between. This CDR3 is CASSTTGSSYEQYF. The CDR3 DNA reads TGTGCCAGCAGCACGACTGGATCCTCCTACGAGCAGTACTTC.

This clonotype has a handful of counts. CDR3 sequence: CASSPSTGGGPYEQYF. The CDR3 DNA reads TGTGCCAGCAGCCCCTCGACAGGGGGTGGCCCCTACGAGCAGTACTTC. V gene TRBV7-2 combines with J gene TRBJ2-7, with 9 bases lining up with TRBD1. Trimming removed 5 bases from V and 2 bases from J; junction bases left unmatched: 10. The CDR3 is made up of 16 amino acids. The germline V gene has CDR1 SGHTA and CDR2 FQGNSA. The full variable domain, its missing parts supplied by reference TRBV7-2 and TRBJ2-7, is GAGVSQSPSNKVTEKGKDVELRCDPISGHTALYWYRQSLGQGLEFLIYFQGNSAPDKSGLPSDRFSAERTGGSVSTLTIQRTQQEDSAVYLCASSPSTGGGPYEQYFGPGTRLTVT.

This clonotype was seen a few times. The V call is TRBV7-9, the J call TRBJ2-3, with D unclear. The CDR3 covers 14 residues. Trimming removed 5 bases at V and 3 bases at J, with 12 bases between. Germline lookup yields CDR1 SEHNR and CDR2 FQNEAQ (reference sequence). The CDR3 spells CASSPVRSTDTQYF. The DNA of the CDR3 is TGTGCCAGCAGCCCAGTGAGGTCTACAGATACGCAGTATTTT. The full variable domain, rest sourced from reference TRBV7-9 and TRBJ2-3, is DTGVSQNPRHKITKRGQNVTFRCDPISEHNRLYWYRQTLGQGPEFLTYFQNEAQLEKSRLLSDRFSAERPKGSFSTLEIQRTEQGDSAMYLCASSPVRSTDTQYFGPGTRLTVL.

The rearrangement joins TRBV29-1 to TRBJ1-2; 12 bases match TRBD1. The V gene's germline CDR1 is SQVTM and CDR2 ANQGSEA. The CDR3 runs 14 residues. J was trimmed by 7 bases and V by 7 bases; bases with no gene match: 10. CDR3 loop: CSARDRGLTSGYTF. In DNA form, the CDR3 reads TGCAGCGCTAGGGACAGGGGGCTCACCAGTGGCTACACCTTC.

The chain carries TRBV15 and TRBJ2-3, with D perhaps matching TRBD1 or TRBD2 (5 bases each). With 8 bases removed from V and 1 base from J, the gap between germline ends came to 31 bases. This CDR3 comprises 20 residues. CDR1 LNHNV and CDR2 YYDKDF come from the germline V gene (reference sequence). The CDR3: CATLLLPVEDPGPRTDTQYF. Written as DNA, the CDR3 is TGTGCCACCTTACTGCTCCCAGTCGAGGATCCGGGGCCGCGCACAGATACGCAGTATTTT.

This clonotype has more than one count but fewer than ten. The rearrangement joins TRBV15 to TRBJ2-1, with D possibly matching TRBD2 (5 bases). This CDR3 is 16 amino acids long. Deletions cut 1 base from V and 0 bases from J, with 10 bases between. Germline CDR1 reads LNHNV; CDR2 reads YYDKDF (reference sequence). The CDR3 here is CATSRGVGSSYNEQFF. CDR3 nucleotide sequence: TGTGCCACCAGCAGAGGAGTGGGGAGCTCCTACAATGAGCAGTTCTTC.